The 31 T cell receptor beta chains listed next were all sequenced from one sample in a study of T cell repertoires in cytomegalovirus infection. TCRdb processed the reads anew with MiXCR; each CDR3 protein has one entry. The data contain 300,000 to 450,000 distinct CDR3 sequences, 15% to 20% of them singletons. Sequencing was done on a sample of PBMCs. The receptors were sampled from a human donor in good health (CMV status not recorded). Some clones in this sample may be carry-over from other donors' samples.

This clonotype has more than one count but fewer than ten. The V and J genes are TRBV19 and TRBJ1-5; no clear D. Germline V gene data show CDR1 as LNHDA and CDR2 as SQIVND (reference sequence). Trimming shortened V by 1 base and J by 1 base, and 5 bases separated the two germline ends. There are 14 residues in the CDR3. The CDR3 loop reads CASSIGQSNQPQHF. The DNA for the CDR3 is TGTGCCAGTAGTATAGGGCAGAGCAATCAGCCCCAGCATTTT.

This clonotype was seen only a few times. An end of the junction does not agree with germline; a read error may underlie this. V gene TRBV7-8 combines with J gene TRBJ2-1; 14 bases fit TRBD2. Germline CDR1 and CDR2: SGHVS and FQNEAQ. The CDR3 length is 14 residues. This CDR3 reads CATSGTSGSNEQFF. CDR3 bases: TGTGCCACCAGCGGGACTAGCGGGAGTAATGAGCAGTTCTTC.

The CDR3 loop reads CASSSYRDYYTDTQYF. CDR3 bases: TGTGCCAGCAGTTCTTACAGGGACTACTACACAGATACGCAGTATTTT. The chain combines TRBV28 with TRBJ2-3; D perhaps matches TRBD2 (7 bases). Germline CDR1 is MDHEN and CDR2 is SYDVKM. Deletions cut 4 bases from V and 2 bases from J, with 16 bases between. The CDR3 length is 16 residues.

The rearrangement joins TRBV30 to TRBJ1-5, with a possible D match to TRBD1 (6 bases). The V end was cut by 5 bases, the J end by 4 bases, with 12 bases between. CDR1 is GTSNPN and CDR2 is SVGIG in the germline V gene (reference sequence). The CDR3 is 13 amino acids. The CDR3 protein is CAWAGTYNQPQHF. In nucleotides, the CDR3 is TGTGCCTGGGCCGGGACATATAATCAGCCCCAGCATTTT.

This chain links TRBV28 with TRBJ2-7; D may be TRBD2 (6 bases). In germline, CDR1 is MDHEN, CDR2 SYDVKM. V was cut by 7 bases and J by 11 bases, with 21 bases left in between. The CDR3 length is 13 residues. The CDR3 DNA sequence: TGTGCCAGCAAGGGGACTTCTTATGTCCAGGAGTACTTC. It yields the protein CASKGTSYVQEYF.

This clonotype was counted ten times or more. The CDR3 sequence is CASTTMSGSPGELFF. CDR3 bases: TGTGCCAGCACCACCATGTCGGGGTCCCCCGGGGAGCTGTTTTTT. The V gene is TRBV6-2 or TRBV6-3, the J gene TRBJ2-2; D is perhaps TRBD2 (5 bases). Germline CDR1 is MNHEY and CDR2 is SVGEGT. V was clipped by 7 bases and J by 6 bases, with 18 bases between them. The CDR3 contains 15 residues.

This clonotype showed up just a few times. V is TRBV19 and J is TRBJ2-7; 9 positions agree with TRBD2. Per the germline V gene, CDR1 is LNHDA and CDR2 is SQIVND (reference sequence). This CDR3 region has 14 residues. Trimming removed 7 bases from V and 4 bases from J; junction bases left unmatched: 8. The CDR3 DNA is TGTGCCAGTACTCCGAGCGGGGGGTCTTACGAGCAGTACTTC. This translates into CASTPSGGSYEQYF.

CDR3: CASSKESRAEQFF. The CDR3 DNA follows: TGTGCCAGCAGTAAGGAATCCCGAGCTGAGCAGTTCTTC. V usage is TRBV12-3 or TRBV12-4 and J usage is TRBJ2-1; D remains unclear. The CDR3 is 13 amino acids. V lost 5 bases to trimming and J lost 9 bases, with 14 bases between them.

This clonotype has a handful of counts. The chain has TRBV12-3 or TRBV12-4 and TRBJ2-3; D unclear. The CDR3 totals 13 residues. Trimming took off 3 bases at V and 8 bases at J, with 12 bases between the two ends. The CDR3 DNA is TGTGCCAGCAGTTTGCTACCAGAAGGTACGCAGTATTTT. It yields the protein CASSLLPEGTQYF.

The J gene is TRBJ1-1, the V gene TRBV5-5; weak D call: TRBD1 (6 bases). Germline V lookup: CDR1 SGHKS, CDR2 YYEKEE (reference sequence). The CDR3 runs 12 residues. The ends were cut back, 2 bases at V and 10 bases at J, with 12 bases in the middle. CDR3 region: CASSLGQRGAFF. The CDR3 DNA is TGTGCCAGCAGCTTAGGACAGAGGGGAGCTTTCTTT.

The V call is TRBV12-3 or TRBV12-4, the J call TRBJ2-3; D gene unclear. V was pared by 6 bases and J by 6 bases, with 13 bases between. The CDR3 length is 13 residues. CDR3 region: CASRDGSRDTQYF. CDR3 coding DNA: TGTGCCAGCAGGGACGGGTCCAGGGATACGCAGTATTTT.

This clonotype has just a few counts. The rearrangement joins TRBV2 to TRBJ1-1; weak D call: TRBD1 (5 bases). V was pared by 8 bases and J by 1 base, with 11 bases between. Germline V lookup: CDR1 SNHLY, CDR2 FYNNEI. The CDR3 totals 13 residues. The CDR3 coding sequence is TGTGCCAGCGGAGGGGAGGCGAACACTGAAGCTTTCTTT. It yields the protein CASGGEANTEAFF. Full variable domain (outside the CDR3, taken from reference TRBV2 and TRBJ1-1): EPEVTQTPSHQVTQMGQEVILRCVPISNHLYFYWYRQILGQKVEFLVSFYNNEISEKSEIFDDQFSVERPDGSNFTLKIRSTKLEDSAMYFCASGGEANTEAFFGQGTRLTVV.

This clonotype occurred many times. The rearrangement links TRBV7-9 to TRBJ2-3; a possible D gene is TRBD2 (5 bases). Germline V gene lookup returns CDR1 SEHNR and CDR2 FQNEAQ (reference sequence). V lost 5 bases, J lost 4 bases, and 16 bases lay in between. The CDR3 totals 15 residues. The CDR3 nucleotides are TGTGCCAGCAGCCTAAGGAGCGGCTTAGCAGATACGCAGTATTTT. This gives the protein CASSLRSGLADTQYF.

The sample holds many counts of this clonotype. This sequence joins TRBV7-2 and TRBJ2-3, with 10 positions matching TRBD1. V was pared by 5 bases and J by 1 base, with 6 bases of the junction left unmatched. The length of the CDR3 is 16 residues. Germline V gene lookup returns CDR1 SGHTA and CDR2 FQGNSA. CDR3 in DNA: TGTGCCAGCAGCGACGGGACAGGGGACCGCACAGATACGCAGTATTTT. Residues: CASSDGTGDRTDTQYF.

This clonotype was detected ten times or more. This chain uses TRBV7-2 with TRBJ2-5; the D gene could be TRBD1 or TRBD2 (6 bases each). CDR3 length: 15 residues. Germline values: CDR1 SGHTA, CDR2 FQGNSA. Trimming stripped 7 bases from V and 2 bases from J, with 17 bases between. DNA for the CDR3: TGTGCCAGCAAATCCTTAGGGGGGTCACAAGAGACCCAGTACTTC. Translation: CASKSLGGSQETQYF.

The chain joins TRBV7-2 to TRBJ2-7; 7 bases match TRBD1. This CDR3 comprises 19 residues. CDR1 and CDR2 from the germline V gene are SGHTA and FQGNSA. Trimming cost V 1 base and J 4 bases; bases outside gene matches: 19. This CDR3 reads CASSLVHSFSGTASYEQYF. The CDR3, as DNA: TGTGCCAGCAGCTTAGTCCACTCCTTTTCCGGGACAGCATCTTACGAGCAGTACTTC.

The chain uses TRBV6-5 and TRBJ2-1; 7 nucleotides align to TRBD2. This CDR3 has 15 amino acids. Germline V CDR1 and CDR2: MNHEY, SVGAGI. The ends lost 0 bases at V and 7 bases at J; junction bases unmatched: 6. The CDR3 sequence is CASSYSGTIRNEQFF. In nucleotides, the CDR3 is TGTGCCAGCAGTTACTCTGGGACTATTCGGAATGAGCAGTTCTTC.

Many counts were recorded for this clonotype. CDR3 sequence (DNA): TGTGCCAGCAGCCTAAACCGGGACAGACCTAATGAAAAACTGTTTTTT. Its protein product is CASSLNRDRPNEKLFF. The chain uses TRBV5-4 and TRBJ1-4; TRBD1 agrees at 7 bases. This CDR3 has 16 residues. Germline-derived CDR1 and CDR2 are SGHNT and YYREEE (reference sequence). The junction had 9 bases not matched to a gene; V was cut back by 4 bases and J by 3 bases.

The chain joins TRBV4-1 to TRBJ2-3, with D maybe TRBD1 (6 bases). Germline CDR1 MGHRA, CDR2 YSYEKL. This CDR3 contains 13 residues. V lost 4 bases and J lost 6, with 11 bases in between. CDR3 amino acids: CASSPQGQDTQYF. The CDR3 DNA reads as TGCGCCAGCAGCCCGCAAGGACAGGATACGCAGTATTTT.

This clonotype was detected many times. The chain recombines TRBV6-6 with TRBJ2-7; D gene uncertain. V lost 3 bases and J lost 5, with 11 bases in between. Germline lookup yields CDR1 MNHNY and CDR2 SVGAGI (reference sequence). This CDR3 has 13 residues. The CDR3 spells CASSYVQVHEQYF. The CDR3 region has the DNA TGTGCCAGCAGTTATGTTCAGGTCCACGAGCAGTACTTC.

The DNA of the CDR3 is TGTGCCAGCAGTTCACTAGCGGACTACAATGAGCAGTTCTTC. The encoded protein is CASSSLADYNEQFF. The rearrangement links TRBV5-4 to TRBJ2-1; 8 nucleotides line up with TRBD2. Per germline, CDR1 SGHNT and CDR2 YYREEE (reference sequence). The CDR3 loop spans 14 amino acids. J gave up 3 bases and V 5 bases, and 4 bases lay outside the gene matches.

This clonotype has only a few counts. The chain joins TRBV19 to TRBJ1-1, with no clear D. V lost 2 bases and J 7 bases, leaving 8 bases between the germline ends. The CDR3 totals 12 residues. The germline CDR1 and CDR2 sequences are LNHDA and SQIVND (reference sequence). CDR3 sequence: CASSIIGFEAFF. CDR3 coding DNA: TGTGCCAGTAGTATAATCGGGTTTGAAGCTTTCTTT.

This clonotype was found many times. The chain employs TRBV7-2 and TRBJ2-1; D gene unclear. Germline CDR1 reads SGHTA; CDR2 reads FQGNSA. V lost 6 bases, J lost 3 bases, and 18 bases lay in between. CDR3 size: 16 residues. DNA for the CDR3: TGTGCCAGCAGGCTGTCGTCAAAGCCTCTCTACAATGAGCAGTTCTTC. Protein product: CASRLSSKPLYNEQFF.

This clonotype was picked up a small number of times. The chain couples TRBV20-1 to TRBJ2-3, with 9 bases fitting TRBD2. The V segment lost 5 bases and the J segment 4 bases; nucleotides outside the gene matches: 10. CDR1 and CDR2 from the germline V gene are DFQATT and SNEGSKA (reference sequence). The CDR3 totals 15 residues. CDR3 protein: CSAGKRGDTPDTQYF. The DNA for the CDR3 is TGCAGTGCTGGCAAGCGGGGGGATACCCCAGATACGCAGTATTTT.

This clonotype was detected many times. J is TRBJ2-7 and V is TRBV27, with 7 bases matching TRBD2. The ends lost 6 bases at V and 9 bases at J; junction bases unmatched: 14. The CDR3 spans 14 residues. The germline CDR1 and CDR2 sequences are MNHEY and SMNVEV (reference sequence). The CDR3 loop is CASSPSGTLSGQYF. In nucleotides, the CDR3 is TGTGCCAGCAGCCCGAGCGGGACCCTTTCAGGGCAGTACTTC.

This clonotype has just a few counts. The genes are TRBV15 and TRBJ2-3; 12 bases are a match to TRBD2. The CDR3 sequence is 16 residues long. Germline values: CDR1 LNHNV, CDR2 YYDKDF (reference sequence). As DNA, the CDR3 is TGTGCTTCCGCTAGCGGGAGGGCCCTCAGCACAGATACGCAGTATTTT. It specifies CASASGRALSTDTQYF.

In the case of this clonotype: Relative to the germline gene, one junction end is altered; a read error may explain this. The J gene is TRBJ1-6, the V gene TRBV7-2; tentatively, D is TRBD1 (6 bases). Germline assignment: CDR1 SGHTA and CDR2 FQGNSA. There are 11 residues in the CDR3. CDR3 sequence (DNA): TGTGCCAGCAGCTCAAGGACAGAATTGGCTTTT. It specifies CASSSRTELAF. The full variable domain, in which reference TRBV7-2 and TRBJ1-6 provide the parts outside the CDR3, is GAGVSQSPSNKVTEKGKDVELRCDPISGHTALYWYRQSLGQGLEFLIYFQGNSAPDKSGLPSDRFSAERTGGSVSTLTIQRTQQEDSAVYLCASSSRTELAFGNGTRLTVT.

This clonotype was seen at least ten times. This rearrangement joins TRBV20-1 to TRBJ1-5; possibly TRBD1 for D (5 bases). Germline V gene lookup returns CDR1 DFQATT and CDR2 SNEGSKA (reference sequence). The CDR3 has 15 residues. Trimming stripped 6 bases from V and 0 bases from J, with 15 bases between. The CDR3 region is CSARDRINSNQPQHF. Written as DNA, the CDR3 is TGCAGTGCCCGAGACAGAATTAATAGCAATCAGCCCCAGCATTTT.

This clonotype has just a few counts. The chain carries TRBV18 and TRBJ1-2; the match to TRBD1 covers 7 bases. The junction had 8 bases not matched to a gene; V was cut back by 6 bases and J by 1 base. The CDR3 covers 15 residues. Germline CDR1 reads KGHSH; CDR2 reads LQKENI. The DNA of the CDR3 is TGTGCCAGCTCTCTACAGGGGACCTTTAACTATGGCTACACCTTC. It translates to CASSLQGTFNYGYTF.

A remark on this clonotype: One end of the junction is discordant with germline, which a read error may explain. CDR3 loop: CSASVGDQIF. The CDR3 DNA reads as TGCAGTGCTAGTGTTGGCGATCAAATCTTT. The J gene is TRBJ1-1, the V gene TRBV20-1; D uncertain. This CDR3 is built from 10 residues. Germline CDR1 is DFQATT and CDR2 is SNEGSKA (reference sequence).

This clonotype was counted between two and nine times. The chain joins TRBV12-3 or TRBV12-4 to TRBJ2-5; D might be TRBD2 (5 bases). Trimming removed 6 bases at V and 5 bases at J, with 16 bases between. This CDR3 spans 14 amino acids. CDR3 coding DNA: TGTGCCAGCAGCACGAATAGCGTTCTGGAGACCCAGTACTTC. This encodes CASSTNSVLETQYF.